The next 22 T cell receptor beta chains were all read from a single sample in a study of blood T cell repertoires in COVID-19. Repertoires were generated with immunoSEQ multiplex PCR, while TCRdb's copy carries only in-frame clones and drops some. The repertoire holds 150,000 to 180,000 clones, with roughly 88% as singletons. The specimen sequenced was peripheral blood. The source of these receptors is a woman between 45 and 60 years old with acute or convalescent COVID-19.

This clone was found a few times. The chain carries TRBV6-5 and TRBJ2-7, with 9 bases matching TRBD1. The junction had 3 bases not matched to a gene; V was cut back by 6 bases and J by 6 bases. The CDR3 covers 12 residues. Germline CDR1 and CDR2: MNHEY and SVGAGI. The CDR3 nucleotides read TGTGCCAGCAGCCGGACAGGGGTCGAGCAGTACTTC. Its translation is CASSRTGVEQYF.

This clone was counted a single time. The J gene is TRBJ1-5, the V gene TRBV4-3; 7 nucleotides match TRBD1. Germline CDR1 and CDR2: LGHNA and YSLEER. The V and J ends lost 3 bases and 3 bases, in that order; junction bases with no gene match: 2. The CDR3 is 14 amino acids. The CDR3 region is CASSQGQNNQPQHF. The CDR3 nucleotides read TGCGCCAGCAGCCAGGGACAGAACAATCAGCCCCAGCATTTT.

The chain employs TRBV15 and TRBJ1-5, with D tentatively TRBD1 (6 bases). V was pared by 2 bases and J by 7 bases, with 15 bases between. The CDR3 has 15 amino acids. Germline lookup yields CDR1 LNHNV and CDR2 YYDKDF (reference sequence). The CDR3 sequence is CATSRLKQGAQPQHF. For the CDR3, the DNA is TGTGCCACCAGCAGATTAAAACAGGGAGCCCAGCCCCAGCATTTT.

The rearrangement joins TRBV5-1 to TRBJ2-5; TRBD1 aligns across 12 bases. J lost 4 bases, V lost 4 bases, and 5 bases had no gene match. There are 15 residues in the CDR3. The germline gives CDR1 SGHRS, CDR2 YFSETQ. The CDR3 DNA reads as TGCGCCAGCAGCGACGGGACAGGGGGCTTAGAGACCCAGTACTTC. This codes for CASSDGTGGLETQYF.

The chain joins TRBV7-3 to TRBJ2-7, with D tentatively TRBD2 (5 bases). The CDR3 contains 20 residues. V gave up 4 bases and J gave up 0 bases, with 28 bases separating them. Germline V CDR1 and CDR2: SGHTA, FQGTGA. CDR3 in DNA: TGTGCCAGCAGCTACCCCTGGCGGGTGGTCCTTGATTTACCCTCCTACGAGCAGTACTTC. Translated: CASSYPWRVVLDLPSYEQYF. Full variable domain (outside the CDR3, taken from reference TRBV7-3 and TRBJ2-7): GAGVSQTPSNKVTEKGKYVELRCDPISGHTALYWYRQSLGQGPEFLIYFQGTGAADDSGLPNDRFFAVRPEGSVSTLKIQRTERGDSAVYLCASSYPWRVVLDLPSYEQYFGPGTRLTVT.

V usage is TRBV2 and J usage is TRBJ2-3; 8 bases map to TRBD2. The CDR3 covers 17 residues. Trimming removed 5 bases from V and 4 bases from J; junction bases left unmatched: 14. Germline assignment: CDR1 SNHLY and CDR2 FYNNEI. The CDR3 DNA sequence: TGTGCCAGCAGTCCTAGGGGGGCGGGGGGCACGGCAGATACGCAGTATTTT. Protein product: CASSPRGAGGTADTQYF.

This chain uses TRBV6-5 with TRBJ1-2, with D possibly being TRBD1 (6 bases). V dropped 6 bases and J dropped 8 bases, with 16 bases sitting between them. The germline CDR1 and CDR2 sequences are MNHEY and SVGAGI. The CDR3 runs to 13 residues. CDR3 sequence (DNA): TGTGCCAGCAGCCCCGGACAGACCAGAGGCTACACCTTC. Translating it yields CASSPGQTRGYTF.

This chain connects TRBV10-3 to TRBJ2-7; maybe TRBD2 (6 bases). The CDR3 has 16 residues. V lost 2 bases, J lost 0 bases, and 14 bases lay in between. CDR1 ENHRY and CDR2 SYGVKD come from the germline V gene. CDR3 loop: CAISEPAGGVSYEQYF. For the CDR3, the DNA is TGTGCCATCAGTGAGCCGGCCGGAGGGGTCTCCTACGAGCAGTACTTC.

The chain is built from TRBV7-9 and TRBJ2-5; a weak D match, TRBD2 (5 bases). CDR3 length equals 17 residues. The V gene's germline CDR1 is SEHNR and CDR2 FQNEAQ (reference sequence). Trimming cost V 3 bases and J 4 bases, with 21 bases left between them. The chain's CDR3 is CASSFNPSGIWGETQYF. CDR3 nucleotide sequence: TGTGCCAGCAGCTTTAATCCGTCCGGGATTTGGGGAGAGACCCAGTACTTC.

The rearrangement links TRBV19 to TRBJ1-6, with 9 bases identical to TRBD1. Germline V gene lookup returns CDR1 LNHDA and CDR2 SQIVND (reference sequence). The V segment lost 5 bases and the J segment 6 bases; nucleotides outside the gene matches: 5. The length of the CDR3 is 15 residues. The CDR3 coding sequence is TGTGCCAGTAGTGTACAGGGGGCGGTTAATTCACCCCTCCACTTT. This sequence encodes CASSVQGAVNSPLHF.

The chain couples TRBV4-1 to TRBJ2-7, with 10 bases identical to TRBD2. Trimming took 0 bases from V and 1 from J; bases not matched to a gene: 6. There are 17 residues in the CDR3. Germline V gene lookup returns CDR1 MGHRA and CDR2 YSYEKL. The CDR3 spells CASSQEAGLALSYEQYF. Written as DNA, the CDR3 is TGCGCCAGCAGCCAAGAGGCGGGACTAGCGCTTTCCTACGAGCAGTACTTC.

The chain has TRBV18 and TRBJ2-3, with D perhaps matching TRBD1 (6 bases). With 3 bases removed from V and 2 bases from J, the gap between germline ends came to 18 bases. Germline values: CDR1 KGHSH, CDR2 LQKENI. The CDR3 covers 17 residues. In nucleotides, the CDR3 is TGTGCCAGCTCACCGAGACCGGGACAAAAATACACAGATACGCAGTATTTT. Translated: CASSPRPGQKYTDTQYF.

V is TRBV3-1 (or the pseudogene TRBV3-2) and J is TRBJ2-7, with 11 bases matching TRBD2. CDR3 length equals 17 residues. The trim removed 0 bases at V and 1 base at J, leaving 5 bases unmatched. Per the germline V gene, CDR1 is LGHDT and CDR2 is YNNKEL (reference sequence). CDR3 sequence: CASSQELLAGVSYEQYF. CDR3 in DNA: TGTGCCAGCAGCCAAGAATTACTAGCGGGGGTTTCCTACGAGCAGTACTTC.

The rearrangement joins TRBV6-6 to TRBJ1-6; the D gene is possibly TRBD1 (5 bases). Trimming left V 6 bases short and J 4 bases short, with 7 bases between. Germline V CDR1 and CDR2: MNHNY, SVGAGI (reference sequence). The CDR3 loop spans 13 amino acids. CDR3 protein: CASRTGYNSPLHF. CDR3 sequence (DNA): TGTGCCAGCAGAACAGGATATAATTCACCCCTCCACTTT.

The table lists this clone with a few counts. J is TRBJ1-5 and V is TRBV18; 8 positions agree with TRBD1. V trimming: 4 bases; J trimming: 6 bases; junction bases outside the gene matches: 5. In germline, CDR1 is KGHSH, CDR2 LQKENI. There are 14 residues in the CDR3. The CDR3 spells CASSLDREVQPQHF. The CDR3 DNA sequence: TGTGCCAGCTCACTGGACAGGGAGGTTCAGCCCCAGCATTTT.

The V gene is TRBV5-8, the J gene TRBJ1-3, with D unresolved. The germline V gene has CDR1 SGHTS and CDR2 YDEGEE. Trimming stripped 2 bases from V and 0 bases from J, with 12 bases between. The CDR3 has 16 amino acids. In nucleotides, the CDR3 is TGTGCCAGCAGCTTAGTGGCGGCCAACTCTGGAAACACCATATATTTT. Encoded protein: CASSLVAANSGNTIYF. Combining the CDR3 with reference TRBV5-8 and TRBJ1-3 gives the whole variable domain EAGVTQSPTHLIKTRGQQATLRCSPISGHTSVYWYQQALGLGLQFLLWYDEGEERNRGNFPPRFSGRQFPNYSSELNVNALELEDSALYLCASSLVAANSGNTIYFGEGSWLTVV.

The count of this clone is one. The chain has TRBV5-4 and TRBJ2-7; 8 bases fit TRBD2. This CDR3 contains 13 residues. Looked up from germline, CDR1 is SGHNT and CDR2 is YYREEE (reference sequence). V trimming: 7 bases; J trimming: 9 bases; junction bases outside the gene matches: 12. CDR3 sequence reads: CASHPGGGPAQYF. In DNA form, the CDR3 reads TGTGCCAGCCACCCGGGGGGGGGTCCCGCGCAGTACTTC. The whole variable domain, remainder taken from reference TRBV5-4 and TRBJ2-7, is ETGVTQSPTHLIKTRGQQVTLRCSSQSGHNTVSWYQQALGQGPQFIFQYYREEENGRGNFPPRFSGLQFPNYSSELNVNALELDDSALYLCASHPGGGPAQYFGPGTRLTVT.

This clone was seen a few times. The gene calls are TRBV5-4 and TRBJ2-2; 12 positions agree with TRBD2. The germline gives CDR1 SGHNT, CDR2 YYREEE (reference sequence). The V segment lost 4 bases and the J segment 3 bases; nucleotides outside the gene matches: 1. CDR3 length equals 15 residues. In nucleotides, the CDR3 is TGTGCCAGCAGCCTAGCGGGAGGGGACACCGGGGAGCTGTTTTTT. It codes for CASSLAGGDTGELFF.

The gene calls are TRBV7-6 and TRBJ2-3; TRBD1 is a possible D gene (5 bases). CDR3 size: 16 residues. Germline loops: CDR1 SGHVS, CDR2 FNYEAQ. Between the trimmed V and J ends, which lost 1 base and 0 bases, there was a span of 11 bases. This CDR3 reads CASSLEAGLSTDTQYF. DNA for the CDR3: TGTGCCAGCAGCTTAGAGGCAGGGCTCAGCACAGATACGCAGTATTTT.

The CDR3 DNA reads as TGTGCCAGCAGTGAGCAGGGGTACGAGCAGTTCTTC. This codes for CASSEQGYEQFF. This chain connects TRBV2 to TRBJ2-1; D possibly corresponds to TRBD1 (6 bases). Between the trimmed V and J ends, which lost 3 bases and 10 bases, there was a span of 10 bases. The germline V gene encodes CDR1 SNHLY and CDR2 FYNNEI. The CDR3 totals 12 residues.

The V gene is TRBV7-2, the J gene TRBJ2-1; 10 bases align to TRBD2. From germline, CDR1 is SGHTA and CDR2 FQGNSA. The junction had 3 bases not matched to a gene; V was cut back by 2 bases and J by 5 bases. This CDR3 spans 15 amino acids. This chain's CDR3 is CASSLSGRANNEQFF. As DNA, the CDR3 is TGTGCCAGCAGCTTAAGCGGGAGGGCCAACAATGAGCAGTTCTTC.

CDR3 in DNA: TGTGCCAGCAGCGTAGGCCCCACAGGGTACGGGGCCGGCGAGCAGTACTTC. This gives the protein CASSVGPTGYGAGEQYF. The rearrangement links TRBV9 to TRBJ2-7; D possibly corresponds to TRBD1 (6 bases). V lost 0 bases and J lost 6, with 22 bases in between. This CDR3 comprises 17 residues. Germline loops: CDR1 SGDLS, CDR2 YYNGEE.